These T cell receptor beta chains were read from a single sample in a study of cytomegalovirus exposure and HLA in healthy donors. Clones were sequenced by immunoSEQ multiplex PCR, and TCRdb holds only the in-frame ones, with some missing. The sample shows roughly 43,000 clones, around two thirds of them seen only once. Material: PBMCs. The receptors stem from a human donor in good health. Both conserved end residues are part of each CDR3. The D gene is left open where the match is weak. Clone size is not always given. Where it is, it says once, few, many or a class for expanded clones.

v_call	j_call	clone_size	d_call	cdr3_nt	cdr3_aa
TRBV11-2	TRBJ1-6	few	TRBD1	TGTGCCAGCAGCTTACCGCGGACAGGGGGCTCACCCCTCCACTTT	CASSLPRTGGSPLHF
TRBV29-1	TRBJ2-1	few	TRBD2	TGCAGCGTTGGTAGGTGGGCTAGCGGGGGGAACGGTAATGAGCAGTTCTTC	CSVGRWASGGNGNEQFF
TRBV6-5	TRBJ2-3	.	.	TGTGCCAGCGGCGGCAGCACAGATACGCAGTATTTT	CASGGSTDTQYF
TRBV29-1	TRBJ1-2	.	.	TGCAGCGCCGGAGGGACCTACTACTATGGCTACACCTTC	CSAGGTYYYGYTF
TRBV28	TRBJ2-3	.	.	TGTGCCAGCAGTTTATTAGGGGGCACAGATACGCAGTATTTT	CASSLLGGTDTQYF
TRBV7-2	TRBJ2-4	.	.	TGTGCCAGCAGCTCCCAAGGGCTAGCGCGACCAAACATTCAGTACTTC	CASSSQGLARPNIQYF
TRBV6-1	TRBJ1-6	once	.	TGTGCCAGCAGTGACCTCCCGACAGGCCCCTATAATTCACCCCTCCACTTT	CASSDLPTGPYNSPLHF
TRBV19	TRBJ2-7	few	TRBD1	TGTGCCAGTAGTATCTGGACAGGGGGCTCGTACGAGCAGTACTTC	CASSIWTGGSYEQYF
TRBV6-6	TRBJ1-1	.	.	TGTGCCAGCAGTTACTCAAAAGGGGGGGCGAACACTGAAGCTTTCTTT	CASSYSKGGANTEAFF
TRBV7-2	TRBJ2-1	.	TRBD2	TGTGCCAGCAGACCAGCGGGGGTTAGCTCCTACAATGAGCAGTTCTTC	CASRPAGVSSYNEQFF
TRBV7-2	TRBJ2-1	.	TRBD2	TGTGCCAGCAGCTTAGTCGCCACTAGCGGGAGCTACAATGAGCAGTTCTTC	CASSLVATSGSYNEQFF
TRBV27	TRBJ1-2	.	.	TGTGCCAGCAGAGAATTCCCGGGAAACTATGGCTACACCTTC	CASREFPGNYGYTF
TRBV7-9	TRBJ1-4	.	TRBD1	TGTGCCAGCAGGGAAGGACAGGGAACTGAAAAACTGTTTTTT	CASREGQGTEKLFF
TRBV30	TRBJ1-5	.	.	TGTGCCTGGAGCCGTTTAGCGGGCAATCAGCCCCAGCATTTT	CAWSRLAGNQPQHF
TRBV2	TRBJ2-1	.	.	TGTGCCAGCTATATTCAAGGGGTCGTGGATGAGCAGTTCTTC	CASYIQGVVDEQFF
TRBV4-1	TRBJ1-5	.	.	TGCGCCAGCAGCCAATTATGGGACATTAGCAATCAGCCCCAGCATTTT	CASSQLWDISNQPQHF
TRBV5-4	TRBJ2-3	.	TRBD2	TGTGCCAGCAGCCGGACTAGCGGGCACACAGATACGCAGTATTTT	CASSRTSGHTDTQYF
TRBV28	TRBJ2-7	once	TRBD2	TGTGCCAGCAGTGCCCCCCCAGGGGGTACTAGCGGGGAACCTAACGAGCAGTACTTC	CASSAPPGGTSGEPNEQYF
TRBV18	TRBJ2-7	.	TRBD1	TGTGCCAGCTCACCCAGGACAGGGGAGGACGAGCAGTACTTC	CASSPRTGEDEQYF
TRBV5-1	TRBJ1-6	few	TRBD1	TGCGCCAGCAGCTTGGTGGGACAGGGCCGCTCCTATAATTCACCCCTCCACTTT	CASSLVGQGRSYNSPLHF
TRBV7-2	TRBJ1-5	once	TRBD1	TGTGCCAGCAGCTTTGAGGACAGGGGGCGTCAGCCCCAGCATTTT	CASSFEDRGRQPQHF
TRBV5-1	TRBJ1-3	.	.	TGCGCCAGCAGCTTCCAGGGTGAGAACACCATATATTTT	CASSFQGENTIYF
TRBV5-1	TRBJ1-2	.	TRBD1	TGCGCCAGCAGCTTGGTAGGACAGGGGAGAGGCTACACCTTC	CASSLVGQGRGYTF
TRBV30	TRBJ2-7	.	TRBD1	TGTGCCTGGGGGACAGGGCAGATATACGAGCAGTACTTC	CAWGTGQIYEQYF
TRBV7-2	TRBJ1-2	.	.	TGTGCCAGCAGTTCTACAGTCTATGGCTACACCTTC	CASSSTVYGYTF
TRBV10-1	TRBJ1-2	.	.	TGCGCCAGCAGTGAAGGGGCTAACTATGGCTACACCTTC	CASSEGANYGYTF
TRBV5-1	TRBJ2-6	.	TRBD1	TGCGCCAGCAAGGGGGCGTCTGGGGCCAACGTCCTGACTTTC	CASKGASGANVLTF
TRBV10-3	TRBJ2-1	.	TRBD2	TGTGCCATCAGTGAAGCGGGGAGCTCCTACAATGAGCAGTTCTTC	CAISEAGSSYNEQFF
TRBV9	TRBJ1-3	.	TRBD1	TGTGCCAGCAGCGTTTGGGACAGCTCTGGAAACACCATATATTTT	CASSVWDSSGNTIYF
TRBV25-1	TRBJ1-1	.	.	TGTGCCAGCAGGGGTGCGACAGGCTATGTATCCCAAGCTTTCTTT	CASRGATGYVSQAFF
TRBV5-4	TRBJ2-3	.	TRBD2	TGTGCCAGCAGCCTACTAGCGATTGGAACAGATACGCAGTATTTT	CASSLLAIGTDTQYF
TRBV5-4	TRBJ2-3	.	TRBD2	TGTGCCAGCAGCTCCGACGTAGTAGCGGGGGGAAGCACAGATACGCAGTATTTT	CASSSDVVAGGSTDTQYF
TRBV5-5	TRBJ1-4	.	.	TGTGCCAGCGCGAGAAATGAAAAACTGTTTTTT	CASARNEKLFF
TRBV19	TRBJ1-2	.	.	TGTGCCAGTTCGTCAGGGGAATATGGCTATACCTTC	CASSSGEYGYTF
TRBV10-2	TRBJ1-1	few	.	TGCGCCAGCACTGAAGCAGTCAGGGGCACTGAAGCTTTCTTT	CASTEAVRGTEAFF
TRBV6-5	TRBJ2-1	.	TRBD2	TGTGCCAGCAGTTACGACGGGACTAGCGGGAACAATGAGCAGTTCTTC	CASSYDGTSGNNEQFF
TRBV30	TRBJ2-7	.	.	TGTGCCTGGAGGGACTTTTGGACCTACGAGCAGTACTTC	CAWRDFWTYEQYF
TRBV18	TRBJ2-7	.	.	TGTGCCAGCTCACCGACAGACAGCTCCTACGAGCAGTACTTC	CASSPTDSSYEQYF
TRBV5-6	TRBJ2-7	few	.	TGTGCCAGCAGCTTGTCTTTCAGGGGCTACGAGCAGTACTTC	CASSLSFRGYEQYF
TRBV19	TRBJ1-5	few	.	TGTGCCAGTAGACCATACGAGGGACAATTAGCTCAGCCCCAGCATTTT	CASRPYEGQLAQPQHF
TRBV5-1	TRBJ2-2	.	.	TGCGCCAGCAGCTTCACAGGGCCCGGGGAGCTGTTTTTT	CASSFTGPGELFF
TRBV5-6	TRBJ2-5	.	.	TGTGCCAGCAGAAAAGCCACGGAGACCCAGTACTTC	CASRKATETQYF
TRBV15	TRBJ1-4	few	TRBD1	TGTGCCACCAGCAGAGCGACAGGGGGGGCCGGGTTTTTT	CATSRATGGAGFF
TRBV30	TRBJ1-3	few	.	TGTGCCTGGAGTTATGCAGGTCGTGAAAACACCATATATTTT	CAWSYAGRENTIYF
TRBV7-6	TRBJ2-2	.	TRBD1	TGTGCCAGCAGCCCCCGGACAGGGACGAACACCGGGGAGCTGTTTTTT	CASSPRTGTNTGELFF
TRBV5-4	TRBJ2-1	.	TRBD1	TGTGCCAGCAGCCTCCCCGGGACAGGGCTTGTTGAGCAGTTCTTC	CASSLPGTGLVEQFF
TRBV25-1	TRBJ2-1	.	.	TGTGCCAGCAGTGAAGACAGTTACAATGAGCAGTTCTTC	CASSEDSYNEQFF
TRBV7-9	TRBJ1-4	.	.	TGTGCCAGCAGCTTAGCGGACACCCGTAATGAAAAACTGTTTTTT	CASSLADTRNEKLFF
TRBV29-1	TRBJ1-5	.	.	TGCAGCGTAAGAGATAGCAATCAGCCCCAGCATTTT	CSVRDSNQPQHF
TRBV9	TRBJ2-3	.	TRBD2	TGTGCCAGCAGCGTAGCGGCCAGGAGGGCTAGCGGGGGGGTGGATACGCAGTATTTT	CASSVAARRASGGVDTQYF
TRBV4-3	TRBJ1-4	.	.	TGCGCCAGCAGCCAAGCCTCTGGACAGCTGGGAAAACTGTTTTTT	CASSQASGQLGKLFF
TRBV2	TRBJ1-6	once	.	TGTGCCAGCACGCCCACGGGCAGGGTGTCACCCCTCCACTTT	CASTPTGRVSPLHF
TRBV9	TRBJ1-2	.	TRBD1	TGTGCCAGCAGCGTAGATTGGGACAGCAACTATGGCTACACCTTC	CASSVDWDSNYGYTF
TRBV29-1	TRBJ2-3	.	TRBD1	TGCAGCGTTGACCGGACAGGGACAAACCCCCTGGATACGCAGTATTTT	CSVDRTGTNPLDTQYF
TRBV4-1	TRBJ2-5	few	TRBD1	TGCGCCAGCAGCCTAGGGGACAGTCAAGAGACCCAGTACTTC	CASSLGDSQETQYF
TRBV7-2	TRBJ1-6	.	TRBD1	TGTGCCAGCAGCCTCAACAGGGGGGAATATAATTCACCCCTCCACTTT	CASSLNRGEYNSPLHF
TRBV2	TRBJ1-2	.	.	TGTGCCAGCACGGGCAGGGCTCTTGGCTACACCTTC	CASTGRALGYTF
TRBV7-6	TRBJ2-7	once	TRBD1	TGTGCCAGCAGCCCTAGTGCAGGGGGCAAGGACGAGCAGTACTTC	CASSPSAGGKDEQYF
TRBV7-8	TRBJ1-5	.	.	TGTGCCAGCAGCTTAATACAGGGAAGTCAGCCCCAGCATTTT	CASSLIQGSQPQHF